The present T cell receptor beta chain was sequenced within a study of patients and donors after allogeneic stem cell transplantation. TCRdb recomputed calls from the RT-PCR reads with MiXCR, one row per CDR3 protein. Of about 410,000 distinct CDR3 sequences listed, 16% are singletons. J was trimmed by 3 bases and V by 5 bases; bases with no gene match: 19. The CDR3 spans 19 residues. Germline loops: CDR1 SGHAT, CDR2 FQNNGV. The rearrangement links TRBV11-2 to TRBJ2-1; 7 bases line up with TRBD2. The material sequenced was blood, either unsorted or a sorted T cell fraction (not recorded which). The origin of this receptor is a human donor who was either an allogeneic HSCT recipient or a stem cell or donor lymphocyte infusion donor (not recorded which). It is not recorded whose cells these are; they may come from a transplant donor. CDR3 loop: CASSQRPGLPTSRYNEQFF. Written as DNA, the CDR3 is TGTGCCAGCAGCCAACGGCCGGGACTACCGACGTCTCGCTACAATGAGCAGTTCTTC.